These T cell receptor beta chains were read from a single sample in a study of T cell changes during pregnancy in multiple sclerosis. Some clones are missing from TCRdb's copy, which holds only in-frame ones; the method was immunoSEQ multiplex PCR. The sample holds under 110,000 clones, around 90% seen once. The starting material was peripheral blood, obtained before pregnancy. Receptor source: a female donor with multiple sclerosis, enrolled in a pregnancy study. Each CDR3 is given with its conserved first and last residue. D genes are given only for firm matches. Clone size is stated in some rows and not others, as once, few, many or a class when expanded.

>.|.|TRBJ1-6|TRBV9
TGTGCCAGCAGCGCGACTCCTGTCAATTCACCCCTCCACTTT
CASSATPVNSPLHF
>TRBD2|once|TRBJ2-5|TRBV9
TGTGCCAGCAGCGCGGGACTAGCCGGGGTGGAGACCCAGTACTTC
CASSAGLAGVETQYF
>TRBD2|.|TRBJ2-5|TRBV5-3
TGTGCCAGAAGGTTCGCCGGACTAGCGGAAGAGACCCAGTACTTC
CARRFAGLAEETQYF
>.|.|TRBJ2-3|TRBV9
TGTGCCAGCAGCGTAGCGGGAGAGGGAGATACGCAGTATTTT
CASSVAGEGDTQYF
>TRBD2|.|TRBJ2-3|TRBV28
TGTGCCAGCAGTTTTGCGGGCCTAGTCGGGGGGGTGGATACGCAGTATTTT
CASSFAGLVGGVDTQYF
>TRBD1|once|TRBJ2-1|TRBV18
TGTGCCAGCTCACCCTTGGACAGGGAGAGGGATGAGCAGTTCTTC
CASSPLDRERDEQFF
>TRBD2|.|TRBJ2-3|TRBV6-5
TGTGCCAGCAGGGCCTTGGCGGGGGGGGATACGCAGTATTTT
CASRALAGGDTQYF
>.|.|TRBJ2-5|TRBV7-7
TGTGCCAGCAGCTCCACCGGGACACCTAAAGAGACCCAGTACTTC
CASSSTGTPKETQYF
>TRBD1|.|TRBJ1-4|TRBV6-1
TGTGCCAGCGCCCGGAGACAGGGAAATGAAAAACTGTTTTTT
CASARRQGNEKLFF
>TRBD2|.|TRBJ2-1|TRBV19
TGTGCCAGTAGTATTGGGGGTTTCGGGGGGGATGAGCAGTTCTTC
CASSIGGFGGDEQFF
>TRBD2|.|TRBJ2-5|TRBV5-1
TGCGCCAGCAGCCTGGATCGTAGCGGGGGGCTACAAGAGACCCAGTACTTC
CASSLDRSGGLQETQYF
>TRBD2|.|TRBJ2-3|TRBV2
TGTGCCAGCAGTGTATTGACGGGAGGCGCAGATACGCAGTATTTT
CASSVLTGGADTQYF
>TRBD1|.|TRBJ2-7|TRBV19
TGTGCCAGTCCGGGACAGGGTCGGAGCGTCAGCGAGCAGTACTTC
CASPGQGRSVSEQYF
>.|.|TRBJ2-1|TRBV27
TGTGCCAGCGGGCAGGGGGGCTACAATGAGCAGTTCTTC
CASGQGGYNEQFF
>.|.|TRBJ1-1|TRBV7-3
TGTGCCAGCAGCTTAAAACGCGGGGGGGAAGCTTTCTTT
CASSLKRGGEAFF
>TRBD1|.|TRBJ1-1|TRBV5-1
TGCGCCAGCAGCTTGGAGGGGGCTTATGGCACTGAAGCTTTCTTT
CASSLEGAYGTEAFF
>.|.|TRBJ2-7|TRBV7-9
TGTGCCAGCAGCTCCCCACAGAAACACGAGCAGTACTTC
CASSSPQKHEQYF
>TRBD1|.|TRBJ2-7|TRBV5-4
TGTGCCAGCAGCTCCGGGACAGGGAGGACCTACGAGCAGTACTTC
CASSSGTGRTYEQYF
>TRBD1|.|TRBJ1-2|TRBV6-5
TGTGCCACCAAAGGGACAGCCTTGCCGGGCTACACCTTC
CATKGTALPGYTF
>.|once|TRBJ2-7|TRBV7-2
TGTGCCAGCAGCGCGGACTACCAACGGTACGAGCAGTACTTC
CASSADYQRYEQYF
>.|.|TRBJ2-2|TRBV5-1
TGCGCCAGCCGTCTTAACACCGGGGAGCTGTTTTTT
CASRLNTGELFF
>.|.|TRBJ2-1|TRBV6-5
TGTGCCAGCAGCATTACCGGGGGGCGCAATGAGCAGTTCTTC
CASSITGGRNEQFF
>TRBD1|.|TRBJ1-2|TRBV28
TGTGCCAGCAAGGGGGGGGACAGGAGCTATGGCTACACCTTC
CASKGGDRSYGYTF
>.|.|TRBJ2-2|TRBV5-1
TGCGCCAGCAGTCAGGAGGGGAGCGCGAACACCGGGGAGCTGTTTTTT
CASSQEGSANTGELFF
>TRBD1|.|TRBJ2-5|TRBV5-4
TGTGCCAGCAGCTATACAGGGGGAGAAGAGACCCAGTACTTC
CASSYTGGEETQYF
>.|.|TRBJ2-3|TRBV21-1
TGTGCCAGCAGCTTAGCGGGGGGCACAGATACGCAGTATTTT
CASSLAGGTDTQYF
>TRBD2|.|TRBJ2-1|TRBV27
TGTGCCAGCAGTTTGGTGGGCGGGAGCCCTTCCTACAATGAGCAGTTCTTC
CASSLVGGSPSYNEQFF
>.|.|TRBJ1-1|TRBV6-5
TGTGCCAGCAGTTACTCGTCGGGGTTCCTCAAAGCTTTCTTT
CASSYSSGFLKAFF
>.|few|TRBJ1-5|TRBV7-2
TGTGCCAGCAGCTTTGGCAGAGGTCAGCCCCAGCATTTT
CASSFGRGQPQHF
>.|.|TRBJ2-5|TRBV28
TGTGCCAGCAGTCATGGCGAGACCCAGTACTTC
CASSHGETQYF
>TRBD1|.|TRBJ1-6|TRBV6-5
TGTGCCAGCAACGCGGGACAGGCGAATTCACCCCTCCACTTT
CASNAGQANSPLHF
>.|.|TRBJ2-7|TRBV15
TGTGCCACCAGCAGATCTACGGACGAGCAGTACTTC
CATSRSTDEQYF
>TRBD1|.|TRBJ2-3|TRBV19
TGTGCCAGTAGTATCCCCAGGGGGATAGGGGATACGCAGTATTTT
CASSIPRGIGDTQYF
>TRBD1|.|TRBJ2-1|TRBV10-3
TGTGCCAACAAACAGGGGGATGGAGAGCAGTTCTTC
CANKQGDGEQFF
>.|.|TRBJ1-1|TRBV4-2
TGTGCCAGCAGCCACGGGAAGAACACTGAAGCTTTCTTT
CASSHGKNTEAFF
>TRBD1|.|TRBJ2-2|TRBV7-3
TGTGCCAGCAGCTTATTGACAGGGGGCGGCACCGGGGAGCTGTTTTTT
CASSLLTGGGTGELFF
>.|.|TRBJ2-7|TRBV5-1
TGCGCCAGCGGGCGGGGGCCTAGAATCTCCTACGAGCAGTACTTC
CASGRGPRISYEQYF
>TRBD1|.|TRBJ2-2|TRBV13
TGTGCCAGCAGCCTAATGCTCCACAGGGGGCTCACCGGGGAGCTGTTTTTT
CASSLMLHRGLTGELFF
>.|.|TRBJ2-2|TRBV5-4
TGTGCCAGCAGCCTAAACCCGGGACACAACACCGGGGAGCTGTTTTTT
CASSLNPGHNTGELFF
>.|.|TRBJ1-2|TRBV5-4
TGTGCCAGCAGCTTCCCTGAAACAGGCAGATATGGCTACACCTTC
CASSFPETGRYGYTF
>.|.|TRBJ1-5|TRBV10-1
TGCGCCAGCAGTGAACGTGACAGGCCCAGTGATCAGCCCCAGCATTTT
CASSERDRPSDQPQHF
>TRBD1|once|TRBJ2-7|TRBV6-4
TGTGCCAGCAGCTCGGGACAGGGTGGGGTCGAGCAGTACTTC
CASSSGQGGVEQYF
>.|.|TRBJ1-3|TRBV7-2
TGTGCCAGCAGCTTAGTGGCCGACTCTGGAAACACCATATATTTT
CASSLVADSGNTIYF
>TRBD1|.|TRBJ2-1|TRBV7-7
TGTGCCAGCAGCCTGGACAGGTACAATGAGCAGTTCTTC
CASSLDRYNEQFF
>.|.|TRBJ2-7|TRBV27
TGTGCCAGCAGTTCATTCAGGGGAAGAAGCTACGAGCAGTACTTC
CASSSFRGRSYEQYF
>TRBD1|.|TRBJ2-6|TRBV12-5
TGTGCTAGTCCATTCATCCGAGGGGGCCCAGGAGTGTCTGGGGCCAACGTCCTGACTTTC
CASPFIRGGPGVSGANVLTF
>.|once|TRBJ2-4|TRBV7-8
TGTGCCAGCAGCCCCCGAATTGGGGCAACCAAAAACATTCAGTACTTC
CASSPRIGATKNIQYF
>.|few|TRBJ1-1|TRBV7-9
TGTGCCAGCAGCGCAGTGGGGAGAACGTCTGAAGCTTTCTTT
CASSAVGRTSEAFF